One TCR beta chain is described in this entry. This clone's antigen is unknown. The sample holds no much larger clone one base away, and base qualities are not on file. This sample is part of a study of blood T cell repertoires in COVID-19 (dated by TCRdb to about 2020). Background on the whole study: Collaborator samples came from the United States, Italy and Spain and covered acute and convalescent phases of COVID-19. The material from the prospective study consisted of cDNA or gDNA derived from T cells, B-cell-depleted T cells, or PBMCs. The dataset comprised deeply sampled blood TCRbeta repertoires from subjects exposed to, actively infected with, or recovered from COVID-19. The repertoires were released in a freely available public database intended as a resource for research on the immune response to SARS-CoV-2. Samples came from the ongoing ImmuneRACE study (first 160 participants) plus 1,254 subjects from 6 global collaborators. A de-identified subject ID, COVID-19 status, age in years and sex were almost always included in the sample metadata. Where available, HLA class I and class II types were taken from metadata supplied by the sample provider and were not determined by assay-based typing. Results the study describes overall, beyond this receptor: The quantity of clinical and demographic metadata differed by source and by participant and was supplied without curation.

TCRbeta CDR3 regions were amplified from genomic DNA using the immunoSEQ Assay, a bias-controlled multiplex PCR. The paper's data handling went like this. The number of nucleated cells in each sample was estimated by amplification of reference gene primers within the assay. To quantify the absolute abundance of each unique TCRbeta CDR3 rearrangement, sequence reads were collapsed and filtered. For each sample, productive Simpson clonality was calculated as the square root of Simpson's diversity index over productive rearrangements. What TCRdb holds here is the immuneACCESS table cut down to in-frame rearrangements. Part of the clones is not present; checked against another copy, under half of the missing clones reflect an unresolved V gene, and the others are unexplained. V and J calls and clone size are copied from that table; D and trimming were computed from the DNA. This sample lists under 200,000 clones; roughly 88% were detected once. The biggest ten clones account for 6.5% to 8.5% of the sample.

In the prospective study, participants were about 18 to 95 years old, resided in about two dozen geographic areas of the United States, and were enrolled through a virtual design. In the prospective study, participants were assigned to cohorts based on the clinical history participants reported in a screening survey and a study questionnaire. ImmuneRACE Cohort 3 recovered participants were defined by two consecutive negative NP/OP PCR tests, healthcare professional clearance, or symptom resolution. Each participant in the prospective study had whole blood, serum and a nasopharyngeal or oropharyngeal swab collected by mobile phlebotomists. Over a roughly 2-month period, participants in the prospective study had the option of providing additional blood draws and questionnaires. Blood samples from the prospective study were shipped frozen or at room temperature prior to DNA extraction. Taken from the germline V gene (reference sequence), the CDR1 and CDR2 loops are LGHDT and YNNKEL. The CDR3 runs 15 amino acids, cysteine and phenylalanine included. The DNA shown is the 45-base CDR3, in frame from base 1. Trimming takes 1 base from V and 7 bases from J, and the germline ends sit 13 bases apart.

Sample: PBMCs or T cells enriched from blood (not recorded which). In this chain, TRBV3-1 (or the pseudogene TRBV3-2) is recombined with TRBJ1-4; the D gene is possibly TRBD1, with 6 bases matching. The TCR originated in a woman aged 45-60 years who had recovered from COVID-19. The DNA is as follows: TGTGCCAGCAGCCAAGTGGCAGGGGAAGGTGAAAAACTGTTTTTT. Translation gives CASSQVAGEGEKLFF.